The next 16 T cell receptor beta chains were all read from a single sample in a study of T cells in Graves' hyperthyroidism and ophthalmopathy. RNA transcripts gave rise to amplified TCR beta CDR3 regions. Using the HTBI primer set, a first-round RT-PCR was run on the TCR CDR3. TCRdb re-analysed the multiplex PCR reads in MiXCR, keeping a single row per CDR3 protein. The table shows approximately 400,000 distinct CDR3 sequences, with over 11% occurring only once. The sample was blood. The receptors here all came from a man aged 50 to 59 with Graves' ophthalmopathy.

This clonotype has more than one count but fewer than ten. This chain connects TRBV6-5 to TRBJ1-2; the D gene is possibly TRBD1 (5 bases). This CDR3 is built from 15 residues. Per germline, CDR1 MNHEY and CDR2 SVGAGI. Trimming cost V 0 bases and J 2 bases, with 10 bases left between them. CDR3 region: CASSYSGDSNYGYTF. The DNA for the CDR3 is TGTGCCAGCAGTTACTCTGGAGACAGCAACTATGGCTACACCTTC.

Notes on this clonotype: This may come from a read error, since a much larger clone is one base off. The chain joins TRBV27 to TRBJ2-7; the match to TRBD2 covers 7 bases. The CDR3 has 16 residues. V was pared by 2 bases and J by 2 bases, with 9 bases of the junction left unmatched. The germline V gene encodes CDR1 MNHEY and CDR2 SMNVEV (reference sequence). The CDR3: CASSLIRGGRAYEQYF. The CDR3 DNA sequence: TGTGCCAGCAGTTTAATCCGGGGTGGGAGGGCCTACGAGCAGTACTTC.

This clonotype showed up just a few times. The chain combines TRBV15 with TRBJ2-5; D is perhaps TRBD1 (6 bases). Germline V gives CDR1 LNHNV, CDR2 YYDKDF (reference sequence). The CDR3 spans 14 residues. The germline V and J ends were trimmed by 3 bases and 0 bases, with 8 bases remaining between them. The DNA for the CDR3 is TGTGCCACCAGCAGCTCAGGGGACCAAGAGACCCAGTACTTC. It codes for CATSSSGDQETQYF. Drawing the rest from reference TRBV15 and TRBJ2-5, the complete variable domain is DAMVIQNPRYQVTQFGKPVTLSCSQTLNHNVMYWYQQKSSQAPKLLFHYYDKDFNNEADTPDNFQSRRPNTSFCFLDIRSPGLGDTAMYLCATSSSGDQETQYFGPGTRLLVL.

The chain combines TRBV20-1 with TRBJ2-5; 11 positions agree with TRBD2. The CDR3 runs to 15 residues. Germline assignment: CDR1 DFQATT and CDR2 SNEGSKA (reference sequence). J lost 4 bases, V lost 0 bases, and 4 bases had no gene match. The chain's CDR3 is CSARDQGLAGETQYF. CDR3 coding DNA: TGCAGTGCTAGAGATCAAGGACTAGCGGGAGAGACCCAGTACTTC.

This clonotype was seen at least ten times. The DNA for the CDR3 is TGTGCCAGCAGTGAGCCCGGGAGCAAGTCCTACGAGCAGTACTTC. This codes for CASSEPGSKSYEQYF. The chain employs TRBV2 and TRBJ2-7; D perhaps matches TRBD2 (6 bases). Trimming left V 3 bases short and J 1 base short, with 13 bases between. The CDR3 has 15 amino acids. Germline assignment: CDR1 SNHLY and CDR2 FYNNEI.

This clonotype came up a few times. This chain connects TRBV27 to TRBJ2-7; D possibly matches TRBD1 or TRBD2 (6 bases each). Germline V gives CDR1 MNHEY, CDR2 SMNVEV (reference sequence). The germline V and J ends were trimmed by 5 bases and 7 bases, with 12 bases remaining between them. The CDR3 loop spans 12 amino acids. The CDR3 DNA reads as TGTGCCAGCAGTAGGGGGGCAGGAGAGCAGTACTTC. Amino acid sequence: CASSRGAGEQYF.

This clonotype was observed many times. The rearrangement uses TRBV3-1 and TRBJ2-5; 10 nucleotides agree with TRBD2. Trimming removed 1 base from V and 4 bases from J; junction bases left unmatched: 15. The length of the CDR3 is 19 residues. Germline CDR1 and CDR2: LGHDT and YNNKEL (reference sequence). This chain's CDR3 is CASSQAPPSLAGAGETQYF. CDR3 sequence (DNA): TGTGCCAGCAGCCAAGCGCCGCCGAGCCTAGCGGGAGCTGGAGAGACCCAGTACTTC.

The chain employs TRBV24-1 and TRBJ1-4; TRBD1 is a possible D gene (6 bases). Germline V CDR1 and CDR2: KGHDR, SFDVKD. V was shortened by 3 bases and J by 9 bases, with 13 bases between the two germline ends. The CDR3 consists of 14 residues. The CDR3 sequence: CATSDAGQNKKLFF. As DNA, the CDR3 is TGTGCCACCAGTGATGCAGGACAGAATAAAAAACTGTTTTTT.

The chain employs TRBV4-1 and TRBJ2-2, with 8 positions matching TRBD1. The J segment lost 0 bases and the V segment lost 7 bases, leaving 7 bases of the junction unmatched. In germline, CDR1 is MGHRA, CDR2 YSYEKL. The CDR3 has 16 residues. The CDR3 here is CASIEDRGANTGELFF. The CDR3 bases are TGCGCCAGCATCGAAGACAGGGGCGCGAACACCGGGGAGCTGTTTTTT.

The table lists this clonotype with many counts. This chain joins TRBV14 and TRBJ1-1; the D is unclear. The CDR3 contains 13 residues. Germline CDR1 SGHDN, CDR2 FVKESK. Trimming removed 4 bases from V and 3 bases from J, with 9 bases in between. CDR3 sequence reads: CASSPSAYTEAFF. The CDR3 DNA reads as TGTGCCAGCAGCCCCTCAGCGTACACTGAAGCTTTCTTT.

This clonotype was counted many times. This CDR3 is CASSPGEGGKLFF. Written as DNA, the CDR3 is TGTGCCAGCAGCCCCGGGGAAGGCGGAAAACTGTTTTTT. V gene TRBV11-2 combines with J gene TRBJ1-4; D is ambiguous. The CDR3 is 13 residues long. Trimming stripped 5 bases from V and 10 bases from J, with 14 bases between. Germline CDR1 SGHAT, CDR2 FQNNGV.

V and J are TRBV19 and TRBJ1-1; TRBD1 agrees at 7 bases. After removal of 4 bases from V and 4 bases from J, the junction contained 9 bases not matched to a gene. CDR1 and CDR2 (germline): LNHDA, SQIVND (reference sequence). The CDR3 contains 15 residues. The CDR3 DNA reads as TGTGCCAGTAGTACGGACACAGGGGTTGCCACTGAAGCTTTCTTT. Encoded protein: CASSTDTGVATEAFF.

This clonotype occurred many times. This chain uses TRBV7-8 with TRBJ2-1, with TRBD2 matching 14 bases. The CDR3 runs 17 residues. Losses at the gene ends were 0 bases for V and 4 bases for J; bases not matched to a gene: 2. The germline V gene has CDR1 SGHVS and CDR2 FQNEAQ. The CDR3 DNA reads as TGTGCCAGCAGCTTAGCGGGACTAGCGGGGGTTTACAATGAGCAGTTCTTC. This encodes CASSLAGLAGVYNEQFF.

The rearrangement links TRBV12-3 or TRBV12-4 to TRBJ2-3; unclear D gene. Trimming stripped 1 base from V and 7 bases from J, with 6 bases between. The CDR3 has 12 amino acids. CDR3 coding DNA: TGTGCCAGCAGTTTAGTCGTGTATACGCAGTATTTT. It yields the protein CASSLVVYTQYF.

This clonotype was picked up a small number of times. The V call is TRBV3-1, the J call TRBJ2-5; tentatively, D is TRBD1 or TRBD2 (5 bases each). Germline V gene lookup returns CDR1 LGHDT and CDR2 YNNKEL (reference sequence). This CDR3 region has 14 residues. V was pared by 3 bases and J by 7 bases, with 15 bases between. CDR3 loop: CASSQTGTPSTQYF. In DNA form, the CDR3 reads TGTGCCAGCAGCCAGACCGGGACCCCTTCGACCCAGTACTTC.

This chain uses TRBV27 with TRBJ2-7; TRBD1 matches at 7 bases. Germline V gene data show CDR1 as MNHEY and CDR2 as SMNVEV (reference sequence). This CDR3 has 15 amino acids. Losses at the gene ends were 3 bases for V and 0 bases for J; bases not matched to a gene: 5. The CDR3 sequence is CASSFLQGVSYEQYF. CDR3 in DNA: TGTGCCAGCAGTTTCCTGCAGGGGGTCTCCTACGAGCAGTACTTC.